One sample yielded the 25 T cell receptor beta chains listed below, sequenced in a study of response to subunit inactivated influenza vaccine. In TCRdb, the RT-PCR reads were re-called with MiXCR into one record per CDR3 protein. The sample has 500,000 to 650,000 distinct CDR3 sequences, approximately 7.7% seen once. Material: PBMCs from blood, obtained 23 to 25 months after vaccination. These receptors were obtained from a man aged 45-69 years who received an inactivated influenza vaccine.

A word on this clonotype: A much larger clone differs by one base, so this may be a read error. The rearrangement joins TRBV20-1 to TRBJ2-3, with TRBD2 as a possible D gene (6 bases). The germline gives CDR1 DFQATT, CDR2 SNEGSKA (reference sequence). CDR3 length: 15 amino acids. V lost 7 bases and J lost 4, with 21 bases in between. The CDR3 DNA follows: TGCAGTGTACAGGCGGCTAGCGTGGGCGCAGATACGCAGTATTTT. The encoded protein is CSVQAASVGADTQYF.

The chain carries TRBV6-1 and TRBJ2-1; tentative D call: TRBD1 (6 bases). Germline CDR1 and CDR2: MNHNS and SASEGT. V lost 6 bases and J lost 8, with 23 bases in between. The CDR3 totals 16 residues. This chain's CDR3 is CASSPHREVNDDEQFF. CDR3 bases: TGTGCCAGCAGCCCCCACAGGGAAGTAAATGACGATGAGCAGTTCTTC.

The rearrangement joins TRBV6-2 or TRBV6-3 to TRBJ1-5, with 9 bases identical to TRBD1. V gave up 10 bases and J gave up 8 bases; unmatched junction bases: 6. The germline CDR1 and CDR2 sequences are MNHEY and SVGEGT. There are 12 residues in the CDR3. The CDR3 region is CATGTGFEPQHF. As DNA, the CDR3 is TGTGCCACCGGGACAGGGTTTGAGCCCCAGCATTTT.

V gene TRBV15 combines with J gene TRBJ1-4; D uncertain. Germline V lookup: CDR1 LNHNV, CDR2 YYDKDF (reference sequence). The V end was cut by 8 bases, the J end by 0 bases, with 13 bases between. The CDR3 runs 15 residues. In DNA form, the CDR3 reads TGTGCCACCCGAGCCTCCAGAGCAACTAATGAAAAACTGTTTTTT. It encodes CATRASRATNEKLFF.

The CDR3 region is CASSLEGSWQFF. The CDR3 coding sequence is TGTGCCAGCAGCTTGGAAGGCAGTTGGCAGTTCTTC. This rearrangement joins TRBV5-6 to TRBJ2-1, with D unclear. Trimming left V 0 bases short and J 12 bases short, with 10 bases between. CDR3 length equals 12 residues. In germline, CDR1 is SGHDT, CDR2 YYEEEE. Drawing the rest from reference TRBV5-6 and TRBJ2-1, the complete variable domain is DAGVTQSPTHLIKTRGQQVTLRCSPKSGHDTVSWYQQALGQGPQFIFQYYEEEERQRGNFPDRFSGHQFPNYSSELNVNALLLGDSALYLCASSLEGSWQFFGPGTRLTVL.

A single count supports this clonotype. The rearrangement links TRBV10-2 to TRBJ2-6; possibly TRBD2 for D (7 bases). The CDR3 consists of 17 residues. Germline lookup yields CDR1 WSHSY and CDR2 SAAADI. V lost 6 bases and J 4 bases, leaving 19 bases between the germline ends. The chain's CDR3 is CASSDRRGAAGANVLTF. CDR3 nucleotides: TGCGCCAGCAGCGACCGCCGGGGGGCTGCGGGGGCCAACGTCCTGACTTTC.

The chain couples TRBV11-2 to TRBJ2-7, with D unresolved. V lost 6 bases and J lost 6, with 15 bases in between. There are 13 residues in the CDR3. The germline V gene has CDR1 SGHAT and CDR2 FQNNGV. For the CDR3, the DNA is TGTGCCAGCAGTATTAAACGACGGCTCGAGCAGTACTTC. As protein: CASSIKRRLEQYF.

The CDR3 DNA reads TGCGCCAGCAGCCCGGGGACAGGGGGACGGACTGAAGCTTTCTTT. Protein product: CASSPGTGGRTEAFF. This rearrangement joins TRBV5-1 to TRBJ1-1; 11 bases are a match to TRBD1. The V gene end was trimmed by 4 bases and the J gene end by 5 bases; junction bases not matched to a gene: 7. Per germline, CDR1 SGHRS and CDR2 YFSETQ. The CDR3 length is 15 residues.

The J gene is TRBJ2-3, the V gene TRBV28; 10 bases are a match to TRBD1. J was trimmed by 6 bases and V by 6 bases; bases with no gene match: 9. This CDR3 region has 15 residues. CDR1 and CDR2 (germline): MDHEN, SYDVKM. CDR3: CASSHRDRGGDTQYF. The CDR3 DNA reads as TGTGCCAGCAGCCACCGGGACAGGGGTGGGGATACGCAGTATTTT.

The table lists this clonotype with a count of one. The chain uses TRBV20-1 and TRBJ2-3; D may be TRBD1 or TRBD2 (5 bases each). The germline CDR1 and CDR2 sequences are DFQATT and SNEGSKA (reference sequence). The CDR3 consists of 10 residues. The V and J ends lost 3 bases and 8 bases respectively, with 6 bases between them. In nucleotides, the CDR3 is TGCAGTGCTAGTGGGGGTACGCAGTATTTT. Protein product: CSASGGTQYF.

The chain carries TRBV4-1 and TRBJ2-3; tentatively, D is TRBD1 (6 bases). Trimming removed 4 bases from V and 0 bases from J, with 14 bases in between. This CDR3 comprises 16 residues. Germline V gene data show CDR1 as MGHRA and CDR2 as YSYEKL. CDR3 residues: CASSLYGQSSTDTQYF. CDR3 nucleotide sequence: TGCGCCAGCAGCCTCTACGGACAGTCTAGCACAGATACGCAGTATTTT.

This clonotype has more than one count but fewer than ten. Written as DNA, the CDR3 is TGTGCCAGCAGCTGGGGCTTTTCACAGGGACACTCCTACGAGCAGTACTTC. Protein product: CASSWGFSQGHSYEQYF. The rearrangement joins TRBV7-9 to TRBJ2-7; TRBD1 is a possible D gene (6 bases). From germline, CDR1 is SEHNR and CDR2 FQNEAQ (reference sequence). The V end was cut by 4 bases, the J end by 0 bases, with 19 bases between. This CDR3 is built from 17 residues.

The rearrangement links TRBV4-1 to TRBJ2-1, with 14 positions matching TRBD2. V lost 2 bases, J lost 6 bases, and 6 bases stayed unmatched. The CDR3 has 17 residues. Germline values: CDR1 MGHRA, CDR2 YSYEKL. The CDR3: CASSQSPGTSGGNEQFF. The DNA of the CDR3 is TGCGCCAGCAGCCAAAGCCCCGGGACTAGCGGGGGCAATGAGCAGTTCTTC.

This clonotype was found a few times. J is TRBJ1-4 and V is TRBV20-1; 7 nucleotides align to TRBD1. Germline-derived CDR1 and CDR2 are DFQATT and SNEGSKA (reference sequence). V was pared by 3 bases and J by 7 bases, with 11 bases of the junction left unmatched. This CDR3 has 15 amino acids. CDR3: CSASEPRQGGEKLFF. DNA for the CDR3: TGCAGTGCTAGCGAACCCCGACAGGGCGGTGAAAAACTGTTTTTT.

The table lists this clonotype with a few counts. V usage is TRBV20-1 and J usage is TRBJ2-7; tentatively, D is TRBD2 (6 bases). The CDR3 runs to 15 residues. Germline assignment: CDR1 DFQATT and CDR2 SNEGSKA (reference sequence). Trimming cost V 0 bases and J 0 bases, with 12 bases left between them. CDR3 nucleotides: TGCAGTGCTAGAGATGGATTAGCGGTCTCCTACGAGCAGTACTTC. Translated, it gives CSARDGLAVSYEQYF.

This clonotype came up many times. CDR3 DNA: TGTGCCAGCAGCCACCTTGAAAATAAAAAAAACATTCAGTACTTC. It encodes CASSHLENKKNIQYF. V and J are TRBV7-2 and TRBJ2-4; no definite D call. The CDR3 has 15 residues. Germline V gives CDR1 SGHTA, CDR2 FQGNSA. The ends were cut back, 5 bases at V and 4 bases at J, with 15 bases in the middle.

This sequence joins TRBV18 and TRBJ1-1, with TRBD1 as a possible D gene (6 bases). Germline V gene data show CDR1 as KGHSH and CDR2 as LQKENI. This CDR3 spans 15 amino acids. The ends were cut back, 3 bases at V and 5 bases at J, with 16 bases in the middle. The CDR3 loop is CASSPVGGGATEAFF. The CDR3 bases are TGTGCCAGCTCACCGGTCGGCGGGGGGGCGACTGAAGCTTTCTTT.

In this sample, this clonotype turned up many times. The chain joins TRBV12-3 or TRBV12-4 to TRBJ2-6; D uncertain. This CDR3 has 14 amino acids. V lost 7 bases and J lost 0, with 7 bases in between. CDR3 in DNA: TGTGCCAGCAAGCCTAGCTCTGGGGCCAACGTCCTGACTTTC. Its protein is CASKPSSGANVLTF.

In DNA, the CDR3 is TGTGCCAGCAGCCCCCTATTCGCCGGGCACACTGAAGCTTTCTTT. Protein sequence: CASSPLFAGHTEAFF. This rearrangement joins TRBV3-1 to TRBJ1-1; D gene ambiguous. Germline V gene sequence: CDR1 LGHDT, CDR2 YNNKEL (reference sequence). V was trimmed by 4 bases and J by 3 bases, leaving 15 bases between them. The CDR3 runs 15 residues.

There are a few counts of this clonotype. This chain joins TRBV20-1 and TRBJ2-1; perhaps TRBD2 as D (6 bases). The CDR3 is made up of 14 amino acids. With 5 bases removed from V and 8 bases from J, the gap between germline ends came to 19 bases. Germline CDR1 reads DFQATT; CDR2 reads SNEGSKA (reference sequence). CDR3 sequence reads: CSALAANKPDEQFF. In DNA, the CDR3 is TGCAGTGCTTTAGCGGCAAACAAACCGGATGAGCAGTTCTTC.

The V gene is TRBV7-2, the J gene TRBJ2-3; 7 bases fit TRBD1. This CDR3 comprises 14 residues. The J segment lost 3 bases and the V segment lost 4 bases, leaving 4 bases of the junction unmatched. The germline V gene encodes CDR1 SGHTA and CDR2 FQGNSA. Here the CDR3 reads CASSSQGFTDTQYF. In DNA, the CDR3 is TGTGCCAGCAGCTCACAGGGGTTTACAGATACGCAGTATTTT.

This clonotype appeared many times. This chain joins TRBV12-3 or TRBV12-4 and TRBJ2-7; possibly TRBD2 for D (6 bases). This CDR3 has 14 residues. V was clipped by 3 bases and J by 1 base, with 10 bases between them. CDR3 nucleotide sequence: TGTGCCAGCAGTTTCGGGCGGGGATCCTACGAGCAGTACTTC. This translates into CASSFGRGSYEQYF.

This clonotype came up a few times. The chain uses TRBV7-2 and TRBJ1-2; D not certain. Trimming took off 5 bases at V and 0 bases at J, with 10 bases between the two ends. Germline values: CDR1 SGHTA, CDR2 FQGNSA. The CDR3 sequence is 14 residues long. The CDR3 reads CASSPKFTNYGYTF. CDR3 coding DNA: TGTGCCAGCAGCCCGAAATTTACTAACTATGGCTACACCTTC.

This clonotype has more than one count but fewer than ten. The J gene is TRBJ1-6, the V gene TRBV20-1; TRBD1 matches 9 bases. V lost 3 bases to trimming and J lost 8 bases; unmatched junction nucleotides: 11. Per germline, CDR1 DFQATT and CDR2 SNEGSKA (reference sequence). CDR3 length: 16 amino acids. The CDR3 nucleotides are TGCAGTGCTAGGGCTCCGGGACAGGGTAGAGATTCACCCCTCCACTTT. Its protein product is CSARAPGQGRDSPLHF.

This clonotype was observed at least ten times. The chain employs TRBV5-5 and TRBJ2-7, with D maybe TRBD2 (5 bases). The germline V and J ends were trimmed by 0 bases and 2 bases, with 12 bases remaining between them. Germline assignment: CDR1 SGHKS and CDR2 YYEKEE (reference sequence). This CDR3 has 15 residues. CDR3 sequence: CASSLARGETYEQYF. The CDR3, as DNA: TGTGCCAGCAGCTTGGCACGGGGAGAGACCTACGAGCAGTACTTC.